Listed here are 23 T cell receptor beta chains from one sample, sequenced in a study of chemoradiotherapy in HPV16-positive cancers. TCRdb keeps only in-frame clones here, not all; method: immunoSEQ multiplex PCR. The data contain approximately 50,000 clones, about 88% of them singletons. The sequences come from blood, collected from a patient who underwent chemoradiotherapy. These receptors originate from a human donor with HPV-associated anogenital cancer.

This chain connects TRBV4-3 to TRBJ1-1; D not resolved. CDR1 and CDR2 from the germline V gene are LGHNA and YSLEER. The CDR3 is 13 amino acids. Trimming stripped 4 bases from V and 4 bases from J, with 10 bases between. The CDR3 DNA is TGCGCCAGCAGCCTAACGTCGGGCACTGAAGCTTTCTTT. It codes for CASSLTSGTEAFF.

This chain connects TRBV5-1 to TRBJ1-1, with D uncertain. The V gene's germline CDR1 is SGHRS and CDR2 YFSETQ. Trimming stripped 0 bases from V and 0 bases from J, with 6 bases between. The CDR3 totals 14 residues. The CDR3 sequence is CASSLGQMNTEAFF. The CDR3 DNA follows: TGCGCCAGCAGCTTGGGACAAATGAACACTGAAGCTTTCTTT. Together with reference TRBV5-1 and TRBJ1-1, the CDR3 gives the full variable domain: KAGVTQTPRYLIKTRGQQVTLSCSPISGHRSVSWYQQTPGQGLQFLFEYFSETQRNKGNFPGRFSGRQFSNSRSEMNVSTLELGDSALYLCASSLGQMNTEAFFGQGTRLTVV.

This rearrangement joins TRBV7-3 to TRBJ1-1, with D maybe TRBD1 (5 bases). V lost 5 bases to trimming and J lost 4 bases, with 17 bases between them. The CDR3 has 15 residues. Germline V gene lookup returns CDR1 SGHTA and CDR2 FQGTGA. The CDR3 loop is CASSPRAGSGTEAFF. CDR3 nucleotides: TGTGCCAGCAGCCCCAGGGCGGGATCGGGCACTGAAGCTTTCTTT.

This clone was found a few times. V gene TRBV29-1 combines with J gene TRBJ2-7, with D perhaps TRBD1 (6 bases). This CDR3 comprises 14 residues. The V gene lost 3 bases and the J gene lost 6 bases, with 18 bases spanning the gap. The germline gives CDR1 SQVTM, CDR2 ANQGSEA. The CDR3 DNA reads as TGCAGCGTTGATGGACCGCAGGGGTCGGGCGAGCAGTACTTC. This sequence encodes CSVDGPQGSGEQYF.

V gene TRBV14 combines with J gene TRBJ2-4, with TRBD1 matching over 8 bases. The CDR3 loop spans 15 amino acids. In germline, CDR1 is SGHDN, CDR2 FVKESK. Trimming at V came to 4 bases and at J to 1 base, leaving 3 bases not matched to a gene. The CDR3 protein is CASSPWTGAKNIQYF. The CDR3 bases are TGTGCCAGCAGCCCATGGACAGGGGCCAAAAACATTCAGTACTTC.

The chain has TRBV5-8 and TRBJ2-3; 9 bases are shared with TRBD2. The CDR3 is 16 residues long. V lost 0 bases to trimming and J lost 2 bases; unmatched junction nucleotides: 4. Germline V gives CDR1 SGHTS, CDR2 YDEGEE. This chain's CDR3 is CASSLVLAGPTDTQYF. CDR3 in DNA: TGTGCCAGCAGCTTGGTTCTAGCGGGGCCCACAGATACGCAGTATTTT.

The chain joins TRBV6-1 to TRBJ2-2, with D tentatively TRBD2 (6 bases). This CDR3 spans 18 amino acids. V was trimmed by 3 bases and J by 6 bases, leaving 23 bases between them. From germline, CDR1 is MNHNS and CDR2 SASEGT. The CDR3: CASSDPRDWVRSAGELFF. The CDR3 nucleotides read TGTGCCAGCAGTGACCCCCGGGACTGGGTTCGATCCGCCGGGGAGCTGTTTTTT.

CDR3 in DNA: TGTGCCAGCAGCGCCTCCGGGACAGGGGATCACTCCTATAATTCACCCCTCCACTTT. It codes for CASSASGTGDHSYNSPLHF. The rearrangement links TRBV9 to TRBJ1-6, with 10 bases identical to TRBD1. V lost 3 bases, J lost 0 bases, and 9 bases stayed unmatched. This CDR3 is built from 19 residues. Per the germline V gene, CDR1 is SGDLS and CDR2 is YYNGEE.

CDR3 DNA: TGCGCCAGCAGCAAGACAGGGTTGGGCACTGAAGCTTTCTTT. Translated, it gives CASSKTGLGTEAFF. The rearrangement links TRBV5-1 to TRBJ1-1; 7 bases are a match to TRBD1. This CDR3 contains 14 residues. CDR1 is SGHRS and CDR2 is YFSETQ in the germline V gene. With V trimmed by 4 bases and J by 4 bases, 7 bases remained unmatched.

V gene TRBV9 combines with J gene TRBJ1-4; 7 positions agree with TRBD1. The V and J ends lost 3 bases and 8 bases, in that order; junction bases with no gene match: 10. The CDR3 runs to 15 residues. Germline V CDR1 and CDR2: SGDLS, YYNGEE. Here the CDR3 reads CASSGTGARGEKLFF. CDR3 bases: TGTGCCAGCAGCGGCACAGGGGCAAGAGGAGAAAAACTGTTTTTT. Using reference TRBV9 and TRBJ1-4 for the parts outside the CDR3, the full variable domain is DSGVTQTPKHLITATGQRVTLRCSPRSGDLSVYWYQQSLDQGLQFLIQYYNGEERAKGNILERFSAQQFPDLHSELNLSSLELGDSALYFCASSGTGARGEKLFFGSGTQLSVL.

The J gene is TRBJ2-1, the V gene TRBV15; the D gene is possibly TRBD2 (7 bases). Germline CDR1 LNHNV, CDR2 YYDKDF (reference sequence). V dropped 2 bases and J dropped 4 bases, with 18 bases sitting between them. CDR3 length equals 17 residues. CDR3 in DNA: TGTGCCACCAGCAGACTTATGGGGGCTAGCGGATACAATGAGCAGTTCTTC. It specifies CATSRLMGASGYNEQFF. Variable domain in full (rest from reference TRBV15 and TRBJ2-1): DAMVIQNPRYQVTQFGKPVTLSCSQTLNHNVMYWYQQKSSQAPKLLFHYYDKDFNNEADTPDNFQSRRPNTSFCFLDIRSPGLGDTAMYLCATSRLMGASGYNEQFFGPGTRLTVL.

This chain joins TRBV4-3 and TRBJ2-2; D gene unclear. Germline-derived CDR1 and CDR2 are LGHNA and YSLEER. The V gene lost 0 bases and the J gene lost 6 bases, with 8 bases spanning the gap. This CDR3 region has 14 residues. In nucleotides, the CDR3 is TGCGCCAGCAGCCAAGATCGGGCCGCCGGGGAGCTGTTTTTT. Residues: CASSQDRAAGELFF.

J is TRBJ2-3 and V is TRBV27; 14 bases match TRBD2. The CDR3 has 18 residues. Trimming at V came to 7 bases and at J to 1 base, leaving 10 bases not matched to a gene. Germline V gene data show CDR1 as MNHEY and CDR2 as SMNVEV (reference sequence). The chain's CDR3 is CASKPGTSGRRGTDTQYF. In DNA, the CDR3 is TGTGCCAGCAAACCCGGGACTAGCGGGAGAAGGGGCACAGATACGCAGTATTTT.

The chain carries TRBV2 and TRBJ2-7; D ambiguous. CDR1 SNHLY and CDR2 FYNNEI come from the germline V gene. The length of the CDR3 is 13 residues. Trimming took 4 bases from V and 0 from J, leaving 7 bases between them. The CDR3 DNA follows: TGTGCCAGCAGTGTTCGGCTCTCCTACGAGCAGTACTTC. This gives the protein CASSVRLSYEQYF. Full variable domain (remainder filled in from reference TRBV2 and TRBJ2-7): EPEVTQTPSHQVTQMGQEVILRCVPISNHLYFYWYRQILGQKVEFLVSFYNNEISEKSEIFDDQFSVERPDGSNFTLKIRSTKLEDSAMYFCASSVRLSYEQYFGPGTRLTVT.

This clone appeared a few times. The chain recombines TRBV30 with TRBJ2-7; 9 nucleotides line up with TRBD2. The J segment lost 7 bases and the V segment lost 3 bases, leaving 7 bases of the junction unmatched. CDR3 size: 13 residues. The germline V gene has CDR1 GTSNPN and CDR2 SVGIG (reference sequence). The CDR3 is CAWRASGIKEQYF. The CDR3 nucleotides are TGTGCCTGGAGGGCTAGCGGGATTAAGGAGCAGTACTTC.

The chain employs TRBV9 and TRBJ1-1, with D unclear. V lost 0 bases and J lost 5, with 14 bases in between. Germline values: CDR1 SGDLS, CDR2 YYNGEE. The CDR3 runs to 15 residues. CDR3 nucleotide sequence: TGTGCCAGCAGCGTAGGAACAGCAAGAGGGACTGAAGCTTTCTTT. Encoded protein: CASSVGTARGTEAFF.

The chain employs TRBV30 and TRBJ2-7, with D uncertain. This CDR3 is 13 amino acids long. In germline, CDR1 is GTSNPN, CDR2 SVGIG (reference sequence). Trimming removed 4 bases from V and 4 bases from J, with 14 bases in between. CDR3 residues: CAWTRQPPYEQYF. The CDR3 DNA reads as TGTGCCTGGACCCGGCAGCCTCCGTACGAGCAGTACTTC.

The V call is TRBV6-5, the J call TRBJ1-1, with a possible D match to TRBD1 (5 bases). Germline-derived CDR1 and CDR2 are MNHEY and SVGAGI. V was trimmed by 2 bases and J by 5 bases, leaving 12 bases between them. This CDR3 is 14 amino acids long. As DNA, the CDR3 is TGTGCCAGCAGTTACATTCGGGGGGGGACTGAAGCTTTCTTT. It is translated as CASSYIRGGTEAFF.

The chain has TRBV7-9 and TRBJ2-7; D gene unclear. This CDR3 has 13 amino acids. The germline gives CDR1 SEHNR, CDR2 FQNEAQ (reference sequence). V dropped 1 base and J dropped 6 bases, with 10 bases sitting between them. The CDR3 loop reads CASSLEAASEQYF. The CDR3 DNA follows: TGTGCCAGCAGCTTAGAGGCTGCCAGCGAGCAGTACTTC.

This rearrangement joins TRBV29-1 to TRBJ2-1; TRBD1 aligns across 11 bases. J gave up 0 bases and V 6 bases, and 13 bases lay outside the gene matches. Germline-derived CDR1 and CDR2 are SQVTM and ANQGSEA. The CDR3 is 18 residues long. The CDR3: CSVEGDRGFLSSYNEQFF. As DNA, the CDR3 is TGCAGCGTGGAGGGGGACAGGGGGTTCCTTAGCTCCTACAATGAGCAGTTCTTC.

This chain links TRBV9 with TRBJ1-2; D is ambiguous. The CDR3 totals 14 residues. The germline gives CDR1 SGDLS, CDR2 YYNGEE. The ends were cut back, 2 bases at V and 1 base at J, with 9 bases in the middle. DNA of the CDR3: TGTGCCAGCAGCGTGGCCAACAGTAACTATGGCTACACCTTC. Its protein product is CASSVANSNYGYTF.

The genes are TRBV5-1 and TRBJ2-3; 9 positions match TRBD1. V dropped 2 bases and J dropped 0; count of bases not matched to a gene: 4. The CDR3 spans 16 residues. Germline V gene lookup returns CDR1 SGHRS and CDR2 YFSETQ. Written as DNA, the CDR3 is TGCGCCAGCAGCTTCGGACAGGGGTCCAGCACAGATACGCAGTATTTT. It codes for CASSFGQGSSTDTQYF.

The V gene is TRBV7-2, the J gene TRBJ2-1; 7 nucleotides line up with TRBD1. Looked up from germline, CDR1 is SGHTA and CDR2 is FQGNSA. The ends lost 5 bases at V and 4 bases at J; junction bases unmatched: 8. The CDR3 loop spans 15 amino acids. The CDR3 here is CASSQGRGSYNEQFF. The DNA for the CDR3 is TGTGCCAGCAGCCAGGGCAGGGGGTCTTACAATGAGCAGTTCTTC.